Following are 24 T cell receptor beta chains from one sample sequenced in a study of blood T cell repertoires in COVID-19. Profiled with immunoSEQ multiplex PCR; TCRdb holds only in-frame clones, not every one. Altogether over 65,000 clones are present, around four fifths being singletons, with the ten largest covering under 20%. The sequenced sample was peripheral blood. The receptor source for this set is an elderly man with active or convalescent COVID-19.

This clone was observed a single time. V is TRBV28 and J is TRBJ1-2; D uncertain. V was cut by 6 bases and J by 6 bases, with 5 bases left in between. CDR3 length: 10 residues. Germline V gives CDR1 MDHEN, CDR2 SYDVKM. DNA for the CDR3: TGTGCCAGCAGCTCTAATGGCTACACCTTC. The encoded protein is CASSSNGYTF.

V is TRBV6-5 and J is TRBJ1-5; tentatively, D is TRBD1 (6 bases). There are 15 residues in the CDR3. The V gene lost 6 bases and the J gene lost 0 bases, with 12 bases spanning the gap. Germline V CDR1 and CDR2: MNHEY, SVGAGI. CDR3 region: CASRAGQNSNQPQHF. The CDR3 region has the DNA TGTGCCAGCAGGGCAGGACAGAATAGCAATCAGCCCCAGCATTTT.

This clone showed up just once. This sample also contains other DNA sequences that code for the same CDR3. The chain is built from TRBV6-5 and TRBJ1-6, with D hard to call. The CDR3 is 14 amino acids. The germline V gene has CDR1 MNHEY and CDR2 SVGAGI. V was shortened by 5 bases and J by 0 bases, with 5 bases between the two germline ends. The CDR3 region is CASSRSSYNSPLHF. The DNA of the CDR3 is TGTGCCAGCAGTCGTAGCTCCTATAATTCACCCCTCCACTTT.

The genes are TRBV12-3 or TRBV12-4 and TRBJ1-1; TRBD1 matches at 8 bases. With V trimmed by 6 bases and J by 6 bases, 3 bases remained unmatched. This CDR3 comprises 12 residues. The CDR3 protein is CASRSDRAEAFF. The CDR3 bases are TGTGCCAGCAGGTCGGACAGGGCTGAAGCTTTCTTT.

The chain combines TRBV7-2 with TRBJ2-3, with a tentative D call TRBD1 (7 bases). The CDR3 is 14 amino acids. Looked up from germline, CDR1 is SGHTA and CDR2 is FQGNSA. V lost 4 bases, J lost 10 bases, and 18 bases lay in between. The CDR3 protein is CASSSQGGRLSQYF. The CDR3, as DNA: TGTGCCAGCAGCTCGCAGGGGGGCCGTTTATCGCAGTATTTT.

This clone appeared a single time. V gene TRBV7-2 combines with J gene TRBJ1-1; possible D gene TRBD1, 5 bases. Trimming left V 5 bases short and J 1 base short, with 20 bases between. Germline-derived CDR1 and CDR2 are SGHTA and FQGNSA. This CDR3 has 17 residues. DNA of the CDR3: TGTGCCAGCAGCCTCATTGCTTGGGGAGGGACGAACACTGAAGCTTTCTTT. This encodes CASSLIAWGGTNTEAFF.

This rearrangement joins TRBV4-2 to TRBJ1-4; 7 bases match TRBD1. Germline assignment: CDR1 LGHNA and CDR2 YNFKEQ. The CDR3 runs to 16 residues. The junction had 14 bases not matched to a gene; V was cut back by 4 bases and J by 9 bases. The CDR3 is CASSPDLSGGKKKLFF. Here the CDR3 DNA reads TGTGCCAGCAGCCCAGACTTATCAGGGGGAAAGAAAAAACTGTTTTTT.

The V and J genes are TRBV29-1 and TRBJ1-3; D call uncertain. This CDR3 has 12 amino acids. Trimming cost V 4 bases and J 3 bases, with 7 bases left between them. CDR1 and CDR2 (germline): SQVTM, ANQGSEA. In DNA, the CDR3 is TGCAGCGTTGCGGCGGGTGGAAACACCATATATTTT. Amino acid sequence: CSVAAGGNTIYF.

The chain couples TRBV6-5 to TRBJ1-5, with unresolved D. The CDR3 consists of 13 residues. The germline V and J ends were trimmed by 8 bases and 0 bases, with 8 bases remaining between them. Germline V gives CDR1 MNHEY, CDR2 SVGAGI. CDR3 nucleotide sequence: TGTGCCAGCGTTAGAGATAGCAATCAGCCCCAGCATTTT. It codes for CASVRDSNQPQHF.

V gene TRBV23-1 combines with J gene TRBJ2-7; 7 bases align to TRBD1. TRBV23-1 counts as an open reading frame of uncertain function. CDR3 length equals 13 residues. J lost 2 bases, V lost 9 bases, and 7 bases had no gene match. The CDR3 DNA follows: TGCGCCAGGACAGGGCGAACCCCCTACGAGCAGTACGTC. Protein sequence: CARTGRTPYEQYV.

V is TRBV4-1 and J is TRBJ1-3; TRBD1 is a possible D gene (6 bases). Trimming removed 6 bases at V and 4 bases at J, with 19 bases between. CDR1 and CDR2 (germline): MGHRA, YSYEKL. The CDR3 length is 16 residues. In nucleotides, the CDR3 is TGCGCCAGCAGTGGGACATTTAGTCTCCGGGGAAACACCATATATTTT. Protein product: CASSGTFSLRGNTIYF.

V is TRBV29-1 and J is TRBJ2-5; TRBD1 might be the D (6 bases). V was cut by 6 bases and J by 5 bases, with 13 bases left in between. Germline CDR1 is SQVTM and CDR2 is ANQGSEA. The CDR3 runs to 12 residues. The CDR3: CSVRGAEETQYF. For the CDR3, the DNA is TGCAGCGTCAGGGGCGCCGAGGAGACCCAGTACTTC.

The gene calls are TRBV6-6 and TRBJ2-1; TRBD2 might be the D (6 bases). The CDR3 contains 15 residues. V was trimmed by 2 bases and J by 2 bases, leaving 10 bases between them. Germline V lookup: CDR1 MNHNY, CDR2 SVGAGI (reference sequence). CDR3 protein: CASSYATGAYNEQFF. As DNA, the CDR3 is TGTGCCAGCAGTTACGCAACGGGAGCCTACAATGAGCAGTTCTTC.

The chain recombines TRBV7-6 with TRBJ2-1; TRBD2 aligns across 9 bases. CDR1 is SGHVS and CDR2 is FNYEAQ in the germline V gene. The V gene end was trimmed by 6 bases and the J gene end by 2 bases; junction bases not matched to a gene: 8. This CDR3 contains 16 residues. CDR3 sequence (DNA): TGTGCCAGCAGTTTTTTAGCGGGAGCTACCTACAATGAGCAGTTCTTC. Translating gives CASSFLAGATYNEQFF.

This chain uses TRBV28 with TRBJ1-6, with D unresolved. The V end was cut by 1 base, the J end by 7 bases, with 14 bases between. The CDR3 spans 16 residues. Germline V gives CDR1 MDHEN, CDR2 SYDVKM. The CDR3: CASSLSVGSGNSPLHF. As DNA, the CDR3 is TGTGCCAGCAGTTTATCAGTGGGGAGCGGGAATTCACCCCTCCACTTT.

This sequence joins TRBV11-3 and TRBJ2-1, with TRBD2 as a possible D gene (6 bases). The germline gives CDR1 SGHNT, CDR2 YENEEA. V shed 6 bases and J shed 1 base, with 10 bases lying between them. There are 14 residues in the CDR3. The CDR3 loop is CASSWRVSYNEQFF. The DNA of the CDR3 is TGTGCCAGCAGTTGGAGGGTTTCCTACAATGAGCAGTTCTTC.

The chain couples TRBV14 to TRBJ1-1; the D gene is possibly TRBD1 (6 bases). The germline V and J ends were trimmed by 4 bases and 4 bases, with 10 bases remaining between them. CDR3 size: 13 residues. Germline values: CDR1 SGHDN, CDR2 FVKESK. This CDR3 is CASSPQGTTEAFF. The CDR3 DNA is TGTGCCAGCAGCCCACAGGGTACCACTGAAGCTTTCTTT. The full variable domain, its missing parts supplied by reference TRBV14 and TRBJ1-1, is EAGVTQFPSHSVIEKGQTVTLRCDPISGHDNLYWYRRVMGKEIKFLLHFVKESKQDESGMPNNRFLAERTGGTYSTLKVQPAELEDSGVYFCASSPQGTTEAFFGQGTRLTVV.

The chain links TRBV6-5 to TRBJ1-2, with D unresolved. Trimming removed 6 bases at V and 5 bases at J, with 7 bases between. Looked up from germline, CDR1 is MNHEY and CDR2 is SVGAGI. This CDR3 spans 11 amino acids. The CDR3 spells CASSPAYGYTF. CDR3 sequence (DNA): TGTGCCAGCAGCCCAGCGTATGGCTACACCTTC.

V is TRBV5-5 and J is TRBJ2-3, with TRBD1 identical over 7 bases. The CDR3 is made up of 15 amino acids. V shed 4 bases, J shed 2 bases, and the junction held 7 bases outside the gene matches. In germline, CDR1 is SGHKS, CDR2 YYEKEE (reference sequence). The CDR3 bases are TGTGCCAGCAGCGCAACCGGGACAGCCACAGATACGCAGTATTTT. Protein product: CASSATGTATDTQYF.

This chain uses TRBV7-8 with TRBJ1-2; D not certain. V was clipped by 3 bases and J by 2 bases, with 10 bases between them. The CDR3 is 14 residues long. Looked up from germline, CDR1 is SGHVS and CDR2 is FQNEAQ. The CDR3 loop is CASSFTPRNYGYTF. CDR3 nucleotide sequence: TGTGCCAGCAGCTTTACTCCCAGGAACTATGGCTACACCTTC.

The V call is TRBV6-5, the J call TRBJ1-1; tentative D call: TRBD1 (5 bases). V was shortened by 3 bases and J by 8 bases, with 16 bases between the two germline ends. Per the germline V gene, CDR1 is MNHEY and CDR2 is SVGAGI. The CDR3 loop spans 14 amino acids. This CDR3 reads CASSYLAGTSEAFF. CDR3 nucleotides: TGTGCCAGCAGTTATTTGGCAGGGACTTCCGAAGCTTTCTTT.

The chain links TRBV29-1 to TRBJ2-5; unclear D gene. CDR3 length: 11 residues. V lost 4 bases to trimming and J lost 4 bases, with 7 bases between them. Looked up from germline, CDR1 is SQVTM and CDR2 is ANQGSEA. In nucleotides, the CDR3 is TGCAGCGTTGTACAAAGAGAGACCCAGTACTTC. Translation: CSVVQRETQYF. The full variable domain, completed using reference TRBV29-1 and TRBJ2-5, is SAVISQKPSRDICQRGTSLTIQCQVDSQVTMMFWYRQQPGQSLTLIATANQGSEATYESGFVIDKFPISRPNLTFSTLTVSNMSPEDSSIYLCSVVQRETQYFGPGTRLLVL.

The chain carries TRBV19 and TRBJ1-3; no firm D call. The CDR3 contains 11 residues. Germline assignment: CDR1 LNHDA and CDR2 SQIVND (reference sequence). Trimming took 6 bases from V and 8 from J, leaving 8 bases between them. The CDR3 DNA reads TGTGCCAGTAGACATGGTTACACCATATATTTT. This gives the protein CASRHGYTIYF.

The V call is TRBV3-1 (or the pseudogene TRBV3-2), the J call TRBJ1-3, with D tentatively TRBD1 (5 bases). The length of the CDR3 is 14 residues. The germline V gene encodes CDR1 LGHDT and CDR2 YNNKEL (reference sequence). The V and J ends lost 7 bases and 2 bases respectively, with 12 bases between them. The CDR3 protein is CASTPVGPGNTIYF. In DNA form, the CDR3 reads TGTGCCAGCACCCCAGTGGGGCCTGGAAACACCATATATTTT.